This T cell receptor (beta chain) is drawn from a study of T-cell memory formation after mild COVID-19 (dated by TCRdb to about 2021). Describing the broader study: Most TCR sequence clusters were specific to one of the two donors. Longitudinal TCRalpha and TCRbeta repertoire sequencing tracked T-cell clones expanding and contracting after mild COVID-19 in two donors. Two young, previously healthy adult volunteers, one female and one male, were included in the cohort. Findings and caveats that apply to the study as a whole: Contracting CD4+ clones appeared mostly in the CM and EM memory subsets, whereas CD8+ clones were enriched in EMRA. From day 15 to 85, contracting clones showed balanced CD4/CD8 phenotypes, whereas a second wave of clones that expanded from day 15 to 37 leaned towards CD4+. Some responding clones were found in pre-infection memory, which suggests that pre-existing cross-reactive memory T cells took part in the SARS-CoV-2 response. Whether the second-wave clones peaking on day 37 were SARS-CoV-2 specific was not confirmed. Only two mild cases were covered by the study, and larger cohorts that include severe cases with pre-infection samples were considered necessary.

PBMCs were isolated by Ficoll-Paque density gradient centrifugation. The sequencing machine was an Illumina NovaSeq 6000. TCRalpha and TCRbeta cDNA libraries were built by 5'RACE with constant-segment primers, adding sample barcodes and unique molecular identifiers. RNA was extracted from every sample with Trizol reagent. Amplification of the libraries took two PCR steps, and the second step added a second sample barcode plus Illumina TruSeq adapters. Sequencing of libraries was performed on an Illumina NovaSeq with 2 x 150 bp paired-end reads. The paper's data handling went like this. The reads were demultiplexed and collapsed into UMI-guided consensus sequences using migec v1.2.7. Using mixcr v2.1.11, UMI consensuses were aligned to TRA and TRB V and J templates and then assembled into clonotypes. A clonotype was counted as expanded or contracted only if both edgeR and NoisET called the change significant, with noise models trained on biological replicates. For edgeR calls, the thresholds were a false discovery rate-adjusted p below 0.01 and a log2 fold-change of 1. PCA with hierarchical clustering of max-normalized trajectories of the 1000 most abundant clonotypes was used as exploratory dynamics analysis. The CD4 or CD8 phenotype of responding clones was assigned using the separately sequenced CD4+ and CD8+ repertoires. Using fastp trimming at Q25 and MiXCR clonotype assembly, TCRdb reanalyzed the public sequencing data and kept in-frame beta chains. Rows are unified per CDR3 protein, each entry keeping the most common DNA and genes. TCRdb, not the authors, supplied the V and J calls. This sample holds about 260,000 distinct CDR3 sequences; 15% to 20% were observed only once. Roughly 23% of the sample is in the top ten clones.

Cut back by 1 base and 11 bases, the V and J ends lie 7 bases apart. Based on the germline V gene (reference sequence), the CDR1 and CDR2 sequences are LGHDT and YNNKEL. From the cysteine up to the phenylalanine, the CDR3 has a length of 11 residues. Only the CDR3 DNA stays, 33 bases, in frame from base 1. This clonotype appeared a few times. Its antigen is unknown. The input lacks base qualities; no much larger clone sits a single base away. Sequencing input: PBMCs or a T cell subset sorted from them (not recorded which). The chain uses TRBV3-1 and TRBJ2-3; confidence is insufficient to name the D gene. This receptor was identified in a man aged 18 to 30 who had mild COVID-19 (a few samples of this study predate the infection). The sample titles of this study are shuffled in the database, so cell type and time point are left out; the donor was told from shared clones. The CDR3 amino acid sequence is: CASSQGVGQYF. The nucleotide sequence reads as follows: TGTGCCAGCAGCCAAGGGGTGGGGCAGTATTTT.